The 5 T cell receptor beta chains in this list originate from one sample, sequenced in a study of Graves' ophthalmopathy and Graves' hyperthyroidism. Researchers took RNA transcripts and amplified TCR beta CDR3 regions from them. First-round RT-PCR used HTBI primers; second-round multiplex PCR followed. TCRdb redid the calling of the multiplex PCR reads with MiXCR, one entry per CDR3 protein. This sample has around 600,000 distinct CDR3 sequences, with approximately 39% found just once. Sequencing was performed on peripheral blood. Source of these receptors: an adult man with Graves' ophthalmopathy.

For this clonotype: Germline and junction disagree at one end, which may indicate a read error. The chain employs TRBV7-8 and TRBJ1-6; D is possibly TRBD1 (6 bases). Germline CDR1 SGHVS, CDR2 FQNEAQ. The CDR3 spans 15 residues. The CDR3 nucleotides are TGTGTCAGCAACTTAGTGAGGGGGAGAAATTCACCCCTCCACTTT. This sequence encodes CVSNLVRGRNSPLHF.

At least ten counts were recorded for this clonotype. V usage is TRBV6-6 and J usage is TRBJ1-1; D is possibly TRBD1 (5 bases). The CDR3 extends over 15 amino acids. The V gene's germline CDR1 is MNHNY and CDR2 SVGAGI (reference sequence). Trimming shortened V by 5 bases and J by 0 bases, and 13 bases separated the two germline ends. The CDR3 spells CASSPSTAMNTEAFF. The CDR3 nucleotides are TGTGCCAGCAGTCCCTCGACAGCTATGAACACTGAAGCTTTCTTT.

This clonotype has a count of ten or more. The V call is TRBV7-2, the J call TRBJ2-5; 8 bases fit TRBD2. Germline V gene lookup returns CDR1 SGHTA and CDR2 FQGNSA. V shed 5 bases, J shed 3 bases, and the junction held 8 bases outside the gene matches. CDR3 length: 15 amino acids. CDR3 region: CASSPRGGGEETQYF. Written as DNA, the CDR3 is TGTGCCAGCAGCCCCCGGGGGGGGGGCGAAGAGACCCAGTACTTC.

V is TRBV25-1 and J is TRBJ2-7; 7 bases fit TRBD1. CDR3 length: 11 amino acids. CDR1 and CDR2 (germline): MGHDK, SYGVNS. The CDR3 here is CAKTGYYEQYF. CDR3 nucleotides: TGTGCTAAGACAGGGTACTACGAGCAGTACTTC.

This clonotype came up many times. The chain uses TRBV9 and TRBJ2-2, with 9 nucleotides matching TRBD2. J was trimmed by 8 bases and V by 2 bases; bases with no gene match: 1. Germline V gene sequence: CDR1 SGDLS, CDR2 YYNGEE. This CDR3 spans 13 amino acids. The CDR3 spells CASSVSGRGELFF. CDR3 DNA sequence: TGTGCCAGCAGCGTTAGCGGGAGAGGGGAGCTGTTTTTT.